This T cell receptor beta chain came from a study of blood T cell repertoires in COVID-19. Study as a whole: In each case, the material was cDNA or gDNA derived from T cells, B-cell-depleted T cells, or PBMCs.

The CDR3 loop spans 15 amino acids. V was pared by 0 bases and J by 2 bases, with 10 bases between. Germline-derived CDR1 and CDR2 are SGHAT and FQNNGV. Method: immunoSEQ multiplex PCR; TCRdb's copy keeps in-frame clones and lacks some. The top ten hold roughly 2.3% of the sample, which has about 260,000 clones, over 75% seen once. The sequence derives from a woman aged 18-29 years who had recovered from COVID-19. The genes are TRBV11-2 and TRBJ2-5; no firm D call. Sequences were obtained from PBMCs or T cells enriched from blood (not recorded which). The CDR3 loop is CASSLEIHRQETQYF. Written as DNA, the CDR3 is TGTGCCAGCAGCTTAGAAATCCACAGACAAGAGACCCAGTACTTC.